The next 9 T cell receptor beta chains were all read from a single sample in a study of shared clonotypes between healthy human individuals. Generated by immunoSEQ multiplex PCR, the TCRdb table keeps only in-frame clones and is missing some. The table lists a few million clones, around 90% of them singletons. Input material: naive CD4+ T cells sorted from blood. The sample's subset: CD45RA+ positively selected. The receptors originated from a man aged 18 to 29 in good health.

The J gene is TRBJ2-7, the V gene TRBV6-5; 9 bases map to TRBD1. CDR1 is MNHEY and CDR2 is SVGAGI in the germline V gene. V lost 0 bases and J lost 13; bases outside the gene matches: 4. The CDR3 length is 12 residues. The CDR3 nucleotides read TGTGCCAGCAGTTACTCGGGACAGGGTTTCTACTTC. Translating it yields CASSYSGQGFYF.

V usage is TRBV10-3 and J usage is TRBJ2-3, with D tentatively TRBD1 or TRBD2 (5 bases each). V lost 0 bases and J lost 0, with 16 bases in between. The CDR3 is 18 amino acids. Germline values: CDR1 ENHRY, CDR2 SYGVKD. The chain's CDR3 is CAISESTGALASTDTQYF. DNA of the CDR3: TGTGCCATCAGTGAGTCGACCGGGGCCCTTGCTAGCACAGATACGCAGTATTTT.

The genes are TRBV19 and TRBJ1-1; D gene uncertain. The CDR3 is 16 amino acids. The V gene lost 9 bases and the J gene lost 0 bases, with 20 bases spanning the gap. Germline CDR1 LNHDA, CDR2 SQIVND (reference sequence). CDR3 sequence: CASLPPLGQLNTEAFF. The CDR3 bases are TGTGCCAGCCTACCCCCCCTCGGGCAGCTGAACACTGAAGCTTTCTTT.

This chain connects TRBV18 to TRBJ2-7, with D tentatively TRBD1 or TRBD2 (6 bases each). V dropped 2 bases and J dropped 6 bases, with 17 bases sitting between them. CDR1 KGHSH and CDR2 LQKENI come from the germline V gene. The CDR3 consists of 15 residues. The CDR3 here is CASSPNSGGQSEQYF. CDR3 coding DNA: TGTGCCAGCTCACCAAATTCCGGGGGCCAAAGCGAGCAGTACTTC.

The chain is built from TRBV5-1 and TRBJ2-7, with TRBD1 identical over 7 bases. V was pared by 4 bases and J by 3 bases, with 7 bases of the junction left unmatched. Per the germline V gene, CDR1 is SGHRS and CDR2 is YFSETQ. The CDR3 length is 14 residues. The CDR3: CASSAGTAFYEQYF. CDR3 coding DNA: TGCGCCAGCAGCGCCGGGACAGCCTTCTACGAGCAGTACTTC.

Points on this clone: Other DNA sequences in this sample translate to the same CDR3. The genes are TRBV7-2 and TRBJ1-2, with D maybe TRBD1 (5 bases). This CDR3 is built from 13 residues. Trimming took off 2 bases at V and 5 bases at J, with 9 bases between the two ends. Germline lookup yields CDR1 SGHTA and CDR2 FQGNSA. The CDR3 region is CASSLTGPYGYTF. The CDR3 DNA is TGTGCCAGCAGCTTAACAGGACCATATGGCTACACCTTC.

The CDR3 sequence is CASSVEDRDSYEQYF. As DNA, the CDR3 is TGTGCCAGCAGCGTTGAGGACAGGGACTCCTACGAGCAGTACTTC. The genes are TRBV9 and TRBJ2-7; 8 bases are shared with TRBD1. The germline V gene has CDR1 SGDLS and CDR2 YYNGEE. The trim removed 2 bases at V and 0 bases at J, leaving 4 bases unmatched. This CDR3 is 15 amino acids long.

As to this clone: This may arise from a read error, as a much more abundant clone is one base away. Other DNA variants within this sample encode the same CDR3. V is TRBV7-6 and J is TRBJ2-5; D gene ambiguous. V lost 1 base and J 5 bases, leaving 2 bases between the germline ends. This CDR3 contains 11 residues. Germline V gene data show CDR1 as SGHVS and CDR2 as FNYEAQ. Written as DNA, the CDR3 is TGTGCCAGCAGCTTAGACGAGACCCAGTACTTC. This encodes CASSLDETQYF.

The gene calls are TRBV7-9 and TRBJ2-2; 10 bases align to TRBD1. The V segment lost 0 bases and the J segment 0 bases; nucleotides outside the gene matches: 1. The CDR3 is 17 amino acids. The germline gives CDR1 SEHNR, CDR2 FQNEAQ (reference sequence). CDR3 protein: CASSLADRGANTGELFF. In DNA form, the CDR3 reads TGTGCCAGCAGCTTAGCGGACAGGGGGGCGAACACCGGGGAGCTGTTTTTT.